This TCR beta chain appears in the sequencing data of a study of control samples from healthy donors and cancer patients. The CDR3 is 13 amino acids. Trimming took 7 bases from V and 0 from J, leaving 7 bases between them. Looked up from germline, CDR1 is SGHRS and CDR2 is YFSETQ. The assay was immunoSEQ multiplex PCR, and TCRdb's table has in-frame clones only and misses some. The sample lists about 160,000 clones, roughly 95% occurring once. The chain employs TRBV5-1 and TRBJ2-2, with D uncertain. The receptor comes from a woman in her twenties or thirties in good health. Sequenced material: blood. The CDR3 here is CASFQPNTGELFF. CDR3 bases: TGCGCCAGCTTTCAACCGAACACCGGGGAGCTGTTTTTT.